The clone carrying this T cell receptor beta chain was picked up a small number of times. This entry comes from a study of early T cells in non-severe SARS-CoV-2 infection. V trimming: 4 bases; J trimming: 0 bases; junction bases outside the gene matches: 14. CDR3 length: 18 residues. Germline-derived CDR1 and CDR2 are SGHDN and FVKESK. Individual cDNA molecules were tagged with unique molecular identifiers. MiXCR, applied by TCRdb to the 5' RACE reads, yields one record per CDR3 protein. Of more than 50,000 distinct CDR3 sequences listed, 15% were seen once; the top ten hold 10%. This sequence originates from an adult who was a healthcare worker with PCR-confirmed SARS-CoV-2 infection or an uninfected control (not recorded which). Specimen: whole blood, collected at baseline. The chain couples TRBV14 to TRBJ2-7, with 8 positions matching TRBD1. This chain's CDR3 is CASSRGAGGALISYEQYF. DNA for the CDR3: TGTGCCAGCAGCCGGGGGGCAGGGGGCGCCTTAATCTCCTACGAGCAGTACTTC.